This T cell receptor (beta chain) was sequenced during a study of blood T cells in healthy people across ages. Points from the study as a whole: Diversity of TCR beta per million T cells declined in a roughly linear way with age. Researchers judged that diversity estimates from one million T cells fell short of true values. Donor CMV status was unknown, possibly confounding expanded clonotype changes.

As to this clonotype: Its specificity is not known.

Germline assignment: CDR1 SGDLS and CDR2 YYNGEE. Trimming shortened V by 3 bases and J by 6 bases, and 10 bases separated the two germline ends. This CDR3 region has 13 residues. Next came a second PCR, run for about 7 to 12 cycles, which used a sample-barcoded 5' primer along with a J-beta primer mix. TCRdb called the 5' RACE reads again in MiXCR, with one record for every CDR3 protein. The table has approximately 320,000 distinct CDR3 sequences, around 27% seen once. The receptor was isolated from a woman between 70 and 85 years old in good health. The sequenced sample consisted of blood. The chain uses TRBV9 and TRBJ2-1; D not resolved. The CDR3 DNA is TGTGCCAGCAGCGCCGCCTCTAGCAATGAGCAGTTCTTC. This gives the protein CASSAASSNEQFF.